The TCR beta chain under discussion was sequenced for a study of PD-1 blockade in classical Hodgkin lymphoma. Germline values: CDR1 SGHDT, CDR2 YYEEEE. The CDR3 runs to 13 residues. Trimming stripped 0 bases from V and 3 bases from J, with 7 bases between. Using immunoSEQ multiplex PCR, the repertoire was profiled, and TCRdb retains in-frame clones only, with some absent. Here the sample spans 45,000 to 50,000 clones, less than 85% being singletons. All trial patients relapsed after autologous stem cell transplantation. This clone was recorded once. The starting material was peripheral blood mononuclear cells (PBMCs), obtained before the second cycle of nivolumab. This sequence joins TRBV5-6 and TRBJ2-7, with no clear D. The sequence was obtained from a human donor with classical Hodgkin lymphoma. CDR3 sequence: CASSLAQIYEQYF. CDR3 nucleotides: TGTGCCAGCAGCTTGGCCCAAATCTACGAGCAGTACTTC.